These 26 T cell receptor beta chains share one sample of origin, sequenced in a study of human T cells and chemical hapten exposure. As for time point: pre-sensitization, week 0. Specified treatment: therapeutic diphenylcyclopropenone sensitization with weekly scalp DPC. TCRdb re-called the RACE reads with MiXCR, one entry per CDR3 protein. Of around 330,000 distinct CDR3 sequences in the sample, approximately 5.8% were seen once. The source material was whole blood, sampled in connection with sensitization to the hapten diphenylcyclopropenone (DPC). The source of these receptors is a woman aged 18-29 years with alopecia areata. Some clones in this sample may be carry-over from other donors' samples.

This chain links TRBV7-9 with TRBJ1-6; weak D call: TRBD1 (5 bases). Germline CDR1 and CDR2: SEHNR and FQNEAQ (reference sequence). Trimming pared 11 bases from V and 10 bases from J, leaving 27 bases between. This CDR3 is 16 amino acids long. The DNA for the CDR3 is TGTGCCGTTCCTCCCCCGGGACCGAGTTTGGAATCACCCCTCCACTTT. Protein product: CAVPPPGPSLESPLHF.

This clonotype was observed many times. The J gene is TRBJ1-6, the V gene TRBV11-2; D gene uncertain. Germline CDR1 reads SGHAT; CDR2 reads FQNNGV. The germline V and J ends were trimmed by 4 bases and 14 bases, with 18 bases remaining between them. The CDR3 consists of 14 residues. The CDR3 here is CASSSPSRVEALHF. The DNA of the CDR3 is TGTGCCAGCAGCTCACCTAGTAGGGTCGAGGCCCTCCACTTT.

This clonotype has just a few counts. This chain uses TRBV7-2 with TRBJ2-3; maybe TRBD1 (6 bases). CDR3 length: 16 amino acids. Germline-derived CDR1 and CDR2 are SGHTA and FQGNSA. The V end lost 4 bases, the J end lost 0 bases, and 14 bases lay between the germline ends. In DNA, the CDR3 is TGTGCCAGCAGCTCCTCGACAGGTTATAGCACAGATACGCAGTATTTT. Its protein product is CASSSSTGYSTDTQYF.

The chain joins TRBV7-2 to TRBJ1-2; D is unclear. Germline V gene sequence: CDR1 SGHTA, CDR2 FQGNSA. V dropped 6 bases and J dropped 1 base, with 9 bases sitting between them. The CDR3 extends over 13 amino acids. For the CDR3, the DNA is TGTGCCAGCAGTTCCCCTAATAACTATGGCTACACCTTC. Its translation is CASSSPNNYGYTF.

This clonotype showed up just a few times. This chain links TRBV4-2 with TRBJ2-2, with 9 positions matching TRBD1. Germline V CDR1 and CDR2: LGHNA, YNFKEQ. V lost 2 bases, J lost 5 bases, and 3 bases stayed unmatched. This CDR3 comprises 15 residues. CDR3 nucleotide sequence: TGTGCCAGCAGCCAATCCGACAGGGGGACCGGGGAGCTGTTTTTT. This sequence encodes CASSQSDRGTGELFF.

This clonotype came up many times. The chain combines TRBV9 with TRBJ2-3, with 10 positions matching TRBD2. The CDR3 sequence is 16 residues long. V was clipped by 3 bases and J by 10 bases; unmatched bases: 14. CDR1 SGDLS and CDR2 YYNGEE come from the germline V gene. The CDR3 loop is CASSANAPLSGGPQYF. CDR3 coding DNA: TGTGCCAGCAGCGCCAACGCACCCCTTAGCGGGGGGCCGCAGTATTTT.

This clonotype occurred many times. This chain connects TRBV9 to TRBJ2-1, with D perhaps given as TRBD1 or TRBD2 (5 bases each). Germline CDR1 and CDR2: SGDLS and YYNGEE. Trimming took off 3 bases at V and 0 bases at J, with 16 bases between the two ends. This CDR3 comprises 17 residues. CDR3 loop: CASSGIGTVSSYNEQFF. CDR3 bases: TGTGCCAGCAGCGGAATAGGGACGGTTAGCTCCTACAATGAGCAGTTCTTC.

V and J are TRBV7-2 and TRBJ1-5; 7 nucleotides agree with TRBD1. J was trimmed by 2 bases and V by 4 bases; bases with no gene match: 8. This CDR3 contains 16 residues. Per the germline V gene, CDR1 is SGHTA and CDR2 is FQGNSA. As DNA, the CDR3 is TGTGCCAGCAGCTGGAGACAGGGTAGGGGCAATCAGCCCCAGCATTTT. Encoded protein: CASSWRQGRGNQPQHF. The entire variable domain, with the rest obtained from reference TRBV7-2 and TRBJ1-5, is as follows: GAGVSQSPSNKVTEKGKDVELRCDPISGHTALYWYRQSLGQGLEFLIYFQGNSAPDKSGLPSDRFSAERTGGSVSTLTIQRTQQEDSAVYLCASSWRQGRGNQPQHFGDGTRLSIL.

The CDR3 region has the DNA TGTGCCAGCAGCTTTCCGGGGGACCCCAATGAGCAGTTCTTC. This encodes CASSFPGDPNEQFF. This chain connects TRBV7-9 to TRBJ2-1; D is perhaps TRBD2 (6 bases). CDR3 length: 14 residues. Germline assignment: CDR1 SEHNR and CDR2 FQNEAQ (reference sequence). Trimming left V 3 bases short and J 6 bases short, with 12 bases between.

V gene TRBV24-1 combines with J gene TRBJ2-3; a possible D gene is TRBD2 (6 bases). Germline CDR1 KGHDR, CDR2 SFDVKD. Trimming removed 1 base from V and 2 bases from J, with 12 bases in between. This CDR3 region has 16 residues. The CDR3: CATSDLGGGNTDTQYF. As DNA, the CDR3 is TGTGCCACCAGTGATTTAGGTGGGGGGAACACAGATACGCAGTATTTT.

This chain uses TRBV9 with TRBJ1-6; TRBD1 matches 7 bases. The germline CDR1 and CDR2 sequences are SGDLS and YYNGEE. The CDR3 consists of 14 residues. With V trimmed by 2 bases and J by 7 bases, 3 bases remained unmatched. The DNA of the CDR3 is TGTGCCAGCAGCGTGGGACAGCAAAATTCACCCCTCCACTTT. As protein: CASSVGQQNSPLHF. Together with reference TRBV9 and TRBJ1-6, the CDR3 gives the full variable domain: DSGVTQTPKHLITATGQRVTLRCSPRSGDLSVYWYQQSLDQGLQFLIQYYNGEERAKGNILERFSAQQFPDLHSELNLSSLELGDSALYFCASSVGQQNSPLHFGNGTRLTVT.

This clonotype was seen ten or more times. The chain joins TRBV7-2 to TRBJ2-2; 8 nucleotides match TRBD1. V was pared by 1 base and J by 4 bases, with 5 bases of the junction left unmatched. This CDR3 spans 16 amino acids. Germline CDR1 reads SGHTA; CDR2 reads FQGNSA. The CDR3 loop reads CASSLEAGGITGELFF. For the CDR3, the DNA is TGTGCCAGCAGCTTAGAAGCAGGGGGCATCACCGGGGAGCTGTTTTTT.

This clonotype was picked up a small number of times. The CDR3 DNA follows: TGTGCCAGCAGTGATAACAGGGGATACTACAATGAGCAGTTCTTC. Protein: CASSDNRGYYNEQFF. The rearrangement uses TRBV25-1 and TRBJ2-1; TRBD1 matches 7 bases. This CDR3 is built from 15 residues. Per the germline V gene, CDR1 is MGHDK and CDR2 is SYGVNS. The V segment lost 3 bases and the J segment 3 bases; nucleotides outside the gene matches: 5. The whole variable domain, remainder taken from reference TRBV25-1 and TRBJ2-1, is EADIYQTPRYLVIGTGKKITLECSQTMGHDKMYWYQQDPGMELHLIHYSYGVNSTEKGDLSSESTVSRIRTEHFPLTLESARPSHTSQYLCASSDNRGYYNEQFFGPGTRLTVL.

The chain uses TRBV20-1 and TRBJ1-3, with a weak D call TRBD1 (5 bases). Trimming cost V 0 bases and J 0 bases, with 21 bases left between them. In germline, CDR1 is DFQATT, CDR2 SNEGSKA (reference sequence). The CDR3 length is 19 residues. The CDR3 reads CSARDTFSKGLYSGNTIYF. CDR3 coding DNA: TGCAGTGCTAGAGATACGTTTTCCAAGGGGTTATACTCTGGAAACACCATATATTTT.

The chain is built from TRBV12-3 or TRBV12-4 and TRBJ2-2, with a tentative D call TRBD2 (5 bases). The CDR3 is made up of 18 amino acids. Trimming removed 4 bases at V and 0 bases at J, with 18 bases between. The CDR3 coding sequence is TGTGCCAGCAGTTCTTGGACTGGAACCCGCTCGAACACCGGGGAGCTGTTTTTT. Amino acids: CASSSWTGTRSNTGELFF.

This clonotype was picked up many times. The chain employs TRBV3-1 and TRBJ1-2; no firm D call. The CDR3 is made up of 12 amino acids. V was shortened by 0 bases and J by 7 bases, with 6 bases between the two germline ends. In germline, CDR1 is LGHDT, CDR2 YNNKEL (reference sequence). CDR3 in amino acids: CASSQEVSGYTF. CDR3 DNA: TGTGCCAGCAGCCAAGAAGTCTCTGGCTACACCTTC.

This clonotype was picked up many times. CDR3 loop: CASKVWGRGLLLNTEAFF. In DNA, the CDR3 is TGTGCCAGTAAAGTTTGGGGAAGGGGACTATTACTGAACACTGAAGCTTTCTTT. The rearrangement links TRBV6-1 to TRBJ1-1; D may be TRBD1 (5 bases). Germline V gene lookup returns CDR1 MNHNS and CDR2 SASEGT. V gave up 9 bases and J gave up 0 bases, with 26 bases separating them. This CDR3 spans 18 amino acids.

This clonotype was recorded at least ten times. This chain uses TRBV6-1 with TRBJ2-7, with D unresolved. Germline CDR1 reads MNHNS; CDR2 reads SASEGT. The CDR3 extends over 14 amino acids. V lost 7 bases, J lost 1 base, and 14 bases lay in between. The CDR3 loop is CASNQIGKSYEQYF. The CDR3 region has the DNA TGTGCCAGCAATCAGATCGGCAAATCCTACGAGCAGTACTTC.

The CDR3 loop is CASSPDQGAWDTNEKLFF. CDR3 bases: TGTGCCAGCAGCCCCGATCAGGGGGCTTGGGATACTAATGAAAAACTGTTTTTT. The chain carries TRBV3-1 and TRBJ1-4, with TRBD1 identical over 8 bases. The germline CDR1 and CDR2 sequences are LGHDT and YNNKEL (reference sequence). The length of the CDR3 is 18 residues. The J segment lost 2 bases and the V segment lost 4 bases, leaving 12 bases of the junction unmatched.

This rearrangement joins TRBV4-3 to TRBJ1-2, with a weak D call TRBD1 (5 bases). Trimming cost V 0 bases and J 6 bases, with 14 bases left between them. CDR3 size: 15 residues. Germline loops: CDR1 LGHNA, CDR2 YSLEER. The CDR3 is CASSQDYSWGDGYTF. The CDR3 DNA is TGCGCCAGCAGCCAAGATTACTCCTGGGGGGATGGCTACACCTTC.

This chain joins TRBV27 and TRBJ2-1; 12 nucleotides align to TRBD2. The CDR3 is 17 residues long. From germline, CDR1 is MNHEY and CDR2 SMNVEV (reference sequence). Trimming took 7 bases from V and 9 from J; bases not matched to a gene: 16. The CDR3 region has the DNA TGTGCCAGCAACCCAGGGTATGGACTAGCGGGGAGAGGTGAGCAGTTCTTC. Protein: CASNPGYGLAGRGEQFF.

The V and J genes are TRBV5-6 and TRBJ1-6; D may be TRBD1 (6 bases). CDR3 size: 14 residues. Deletions cut 1 base from V and 7 bases from J, with 9 bases between. Germline-derived CDR1 and CDR2 are SGHDT and YYEEEE. The CDR3 loop reads CASSLRGRNSPLHF. DNA for the CDR3: TGTGCCAGCAGCTTGCGGGGGCGGAATTCACCCCTCCACTTT.

This clonotype turned up a few times. V gene TRBV5-4 combines with J gene TRBJ1-1; D is unclear. CDR1 is SGHNT, CDR2 YYREEE, per germline (reference sequence). V lost 4 bases to trimming and J lost 4 bases, with 14 bases between them. The CDR3 contains 14 residues. The CDR3 protein is CASSTGVGGTEAFF. CDR3 sequence (DNA): TGTGCCAGCAGCACCGGCGTCGGTGGCACTGAAGCTTTCTTT.

Ten or more counts support this clonotype. The chain uses TRBV18 and TRBJ1-2; D remains ambiguous. Looked up from germline, CDR1 is KGHSH and CDR2 is LQKENI. V was trimmed by 0 bases and J by 0 bases, leaving 17 bases between them. This CDR3 has 18 amino acids. The CDR3 DNA reads as TGTGCCAGCTCACCACCGTCGGGCCAAGGAACAGCTAACTATGGCTACACCTTC. It codes for CASSPPSGQGTANYGYTF. The complete variable domain, with remaining parts taken from reference TRBV18 and TRBJ1-2, reads NAGVMQNPRHLVRRRGQEARLRCSPMKGHSHVYWYRQLPEEGLKFMVYLQKENIIDESGMPKERFSAEFPKEGPSILRIQQVVRGDSAAYFCASSPPSGQGTANYGYTFGSGTRLTVV.

This chain joins TRBV27 and TRBJ1-2, with D possibly matching TRBD1 (5 bases). V lost 7 bases, J lost 8 bases, and 14 bases lay in between. This CDR3 comprises 12 residues. CDR1 and CDR2 from the germline V gene are MNHEY and SMNVEV (reference sequence). CDR3 loop: CASTMGGAGYTF. As DNA, the CDR3 is TGTGCCAGCACAATGGGAGGGGCCGGCTACACCTTC.

This clonotype came up a few times. The CDR3 region has the DNA TGTGCCAGCAGCTCACCCGGACAGGGGGCTGGCCAGCCCCAGCATTTT. It codes for CASSSPGQGAGQPQHF. This rearrangement joins TRBV7-2 to TRBJ1-5; 11 bases align to TRBD1. The trim removed 4 bases at V and 7 bases at J, leaving 9 bases unmatched. The CDR3 length is 16 residues. Germline V CDR1 and CDR2: SGHTA, FQGNSA. The whole variable domain, filled in from reference TRBV7-2 and TRBJ1-5, reads GAGVSQSPSNKVTEKGKDVELRCDPISGHTALYWYRQSLGQGLEFLIYFQGNSAPDKSGLPSDRFSAERTGGSVSTLTIQRTQQEDSAVYLCASSSPGQGAGQPQHFGDGTRLSIL.